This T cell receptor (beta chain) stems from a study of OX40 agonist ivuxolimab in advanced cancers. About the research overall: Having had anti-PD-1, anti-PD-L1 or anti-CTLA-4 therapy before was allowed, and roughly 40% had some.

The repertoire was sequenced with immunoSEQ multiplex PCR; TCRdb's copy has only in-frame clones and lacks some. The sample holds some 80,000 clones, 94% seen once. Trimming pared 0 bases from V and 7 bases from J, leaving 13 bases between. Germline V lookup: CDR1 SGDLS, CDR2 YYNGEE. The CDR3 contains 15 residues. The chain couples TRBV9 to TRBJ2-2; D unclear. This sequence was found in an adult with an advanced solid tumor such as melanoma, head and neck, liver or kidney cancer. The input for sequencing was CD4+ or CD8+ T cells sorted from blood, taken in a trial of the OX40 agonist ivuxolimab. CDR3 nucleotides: TGTGCCAGCAGCGTAGAGGGTAGCCCAATCGGGGAGCTGTTTTTT. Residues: CASSVEGSPIGELFF. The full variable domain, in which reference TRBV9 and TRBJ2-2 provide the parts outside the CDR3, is DSGVTQTPKHLITATGQRVTLRCSPRSGDLSVYWYQQSLDQGLQFLIQYYNGEERAKGNILERFSAQQFPDLHSELNLSSLELGDSALYFCASSVEGSPIGELFFGEGSRLTVL.